This T cell receptor beta chain was recorded in a study of blood T cell repertoires in COVID-19. For the study at large: PBMCs, B-cell-depleted T cells, or T cells were the source of the cDNA or gDNA that made up the material.

Per the authors' pipeline: The authors estimated nucleated cell counts from reference gene primer amplification. TCRdb keeps only in-frame clones here, not all; method: immunoSEQ multiplex PCR. The V and J calls and the clone size are those of that table, but D and trimming were determined from the DNA. The sample has some 200,000 clones; 70% to 90% are singletons. Looked up from germline, CDR1 is SGHRS and CDR2 is YFSETQ. V lost 4 bases to trimming and J lost 3 bases, with 4 bases between them. This CDR3 has 11 residues. This clone was detected once. This TCR was recovered from a woman between 18 and 29 years old who had recovered from COVID-19. The sequenced sample was peripheral blood. The chain uses TRBV5-1 and TRBJ1-1; no firm D call. The CDR3 DNA is TGCGCCAGCAGCCTTGACACTGAAGCTTTCTTT. Protein sequence: CASSLDTEAFF. Drawing the rest from reference TRBV5-1 and TRBJ1-1, the complete variable domain is KAGVTQTPRYLIKTRGQQVTLSCSPISGHRSVSWYQQTPGQGLQFLFEYFSETQRNKGNFPGRFSGRQFSNSRSEMNVSTLELGDSALYLCASSLDTEAFFGQGTRLTVV.